These T cell receptor beta chains were read from a single sample in a study of PD-1 blockade in classical Hodgkin lymphoma. The table came from immunoSEQ multiplex PCR; TCRdb's copy has only in-frame clones and leaves some out. Seen here are approximately 80,000 clones, roughly 90% observed once, and the top ten hold 20% to 25%. This specimen consisted of peripheral blood mononuclear cells (PBMCs), obtained at baseline. Receptors were obtained from a human donor with classical Hodgkin lymphoma. CDR3s include the opening cysteine and the closing phenylalanine or tryptophan. The order of the fields is CDR3 DNA, CDR3 protein, J gene, V gene, D gene, clone size. D genes are given only for firm matches. Size is omitted from some rows. Given values are once, few, many or a class for expanded clones.

DNA: TGTGCCAGCAGTGACTCGTCTGAACTCTACAATGAGCAGTTCTTC
CDR3: CASSDSSELYNEQFF
J: TRBJ2-1
V: TRBV6-4
D: NA
size: NA

DNA: TGTGCCAGCAGACAGAGCTCTGGAAACACCATATATTTT
CDR3: CASRQSSGNTIYF
J: TRBJ1-3
V: TRBV6-1
D: NA
size: NA

DNA: TGTGCCAGCAGTCTAGGGACAGGTGCAGCTTTCTTT
CDR3: CASSLGTGAAFF
J: TRBJ1-1
V: TRBV2
D: TRBD1
size: NA

DNA: TGCAGCGCTCGGGGGCTAGCGGGAGAAGAGCAGTTCTTC
CDR3: CSARGLAGEEQFF
J: TRBJ2-1
V: TRBV29-1
D: TRBD2
size: many

DNA: TGTGCTAGTGGTTTGTCATTCCGGGACAGGTCCTACGAGCAGTACTTC
CDR3: CASGLSFRDRSYEQYF
J: TRBJ2-7
V: TRBV12-5
D: TRBD1
size: NA

DNA: TGTGCCAGCAGCCCAGGAGGGGCAGATACGCAGTATTTT
CDR3: CASSPGGADTQYF
J: TRBJ2-3
V: TRBV13
D: NA
size: NA

DNA: TGTGCCAGCAGTCGTTTGGGGGAAAAGCAGTTCTTC
CDR3: CASSRLGEKQFF
J: TRBJ2-1
V: TRBV7-6
D: NA
size: NA

DNA: TGTGCCAGTAGTATAGATAACAGGGGGAACACTGAAGCTTTCTTT
CDR3: CASSIDNRGNTEAFF
J: TRBJ1-1
V: TRBV19
D: TRBD1
size: NA

DNA: TGTGCCAGCAGCCCCTTCGTAGGGGCGGAGACCCAGTACTTC
CDR3: CASSPFVGAETQYF
J: TRBJ2-5
V: TRBV11-2
D: NA
size: NA

DNA: TGTGCCAGCAGTCGAAGCGGGAGTCCCTACAATGAGCAGTTCTTC
CDR3: CASSRSGSPYNEQFF
J: TRBJ2-1
V: TRBV6-5
D: TRBD2
size: NA

DNA: TGTGCCAGTAGTATCGGGCAGGGTCAAGAGACCCAGTACTTC
CDR3: CASSIGQGQETQYF
J: TRBJ2-5
V: TRBV19
D: NA
size: NA

DNA: TGTGCCAGCAGCGTAGCTTTTGGTGGCTACACCTTC
CDR3: CASSVAFGGYTF
J: TRBJ1-2
V: TRBV9
D: NA
size: NA

DNA: TGTGCCAGCAGTTTAAAGGGGGCCGGCACTGAAGCTTTCTTT
CDR3: CASSLKGAGTEAFF
J: TRBJ1-1
V: TRBV28
D: TRBD1
size: NA

DNA: TGCGCCAGCAGTGAGGAGGTACGGTACGCTTCCGGTCAGCCCCAGCATTTT
CDR3: CASSEEVRYASGQPQHF
J: TRBJ1-5
V: TRBV10-2
D: NA
size: NA

DNA: TGTGCCATCAGTGCCCTAGCGGGGAGAGGCGGGGAGCTGTTTTTT
CDR3: CAISALAGRGGELFF
J: TRBJ2-2
V: TRBV10-3
D: TRBD2
size: NA

DNA: TGCGCCAGCAGCTTGGATCTTTCCCCGAACACTGAAGCTTTCTTT
CDR3: CASSLDLSPNTEAFF
J: TRBJ1-1
V: TRBV5-1
D: NA
size: NA

DNA: TGTGCCTGGAGTCCACGGGACAGGGGCACTGAAGCTTTCTTT
CDR3: CAWSPRDRGTEAFF
J: TRBJ1-1
V: TRBV30
D: TRBD1
size: NA

DNA: TGTGCCAGTAGTATAGACCCGGGACAGGGTAGAACAACTAATGAAAAACTGTTTTTT
CDR3: CASSIDPGQGRTTNEKLFF
J: TRBJ1-4
V: TRBV19
D: TRBD1
size: NA

DNA: TGTGCCAGCTCACCCTCCGGGGAGTATGGCTACACCTTC
CDR3: CASSPSGEYGYTF
J: TRBJ1-2
V: TRBV18
D: NA
size: NA

DNA: TGTGCCAGCAGCCCAGCCGCGGGTTCTGGAAACACCATATATTTT
CDR3: CASSPAAGSGNTIYF
J: TRBJ1-3
V: TRBV9
D: NA
size: NA

DNA: TGCGCCAGCAGCTTAGGCGGGGGAGGCTACACCTTC
CDR3: CASSLGGGGYTF
J: TRBJ1-2
V: TRBV5-1
D: NA
size: NA

DNA: TGTGCCAGCAGTTACTCAAGGCGGCAGGGTAATTCACCCCTCCACTTT
CDR3: CASSYSRRQGNSPLHF
J: TRBJ1-6
V: TRBV6-5
D: NA
size: NA

DNA: TGTGCCTGGAACGGAGCAGGACGGAGCGGTTACGGGGAGCTGTTTTTT
CDR3: CAWNGAGRSGYGELFF
J: TRBJ2-2
V: TRBV30
D: NA
size: NA

DNA: TGTGCCAGTAGTAAGGACAAGAACACTGAAGCTTTCTTT
CDR3: CASSKDKNTEAFF
J: TRBJ1-1
V: TRBV19
D: NA
size: NA

DNA: TGTGCCAGTACCCTCCGGGACAGGGTAAACACTGAAGCTTTCTTT
CDR3: CASTLRDRVNTEAFF
J: TRBJ1-1
V: TRBV19
D: TRBD1
size: NA

DNA: TGTGCCAGCAGGACTACGGGACAAATCTATGGCTACACCTTC
CDR3: CASRTTGQIYGYTF
J: TRBJ1-2
V: TRBV28
D: NA
size: NA

DNA: TGTGCCAGCAGCTTAGGAGGGGGCAATCAGCCCCAGCATTTT
CDR3: CASSLGGGNQPQHF
J: TRBJ1-5
V: TRBV7-2
D: NA
size: few

DNA: TGCGCCAGCAGCATGGCCCCGACAGGGACTAATGAAAAACTGTTTTTT
CDR3: CASSMAPTGTNEKLFF
J: TRBJ1-4
V: TRBV5-1
D: TRBD1
size: NA

DNA: TGTGCCAGCAGTGAATCTAGGAACTATGGCTACACCTTC
CDR3: CASSESRNYGYTF
J: TRBJ1-2
V: TRBV6-1
D: NA
size: NA

DNA: TGCGCCAGCAGCCTACGGACTAGCGGAGGCCAAGAGACCCAGTACTTC
CDR3: CASSLRTSGGQETQYF
J: TRBJ2-5
V: TRBV5-1
D: TRBD2
size: NA

DNA: TGTGCCAGCAGTTACTCTACCGGGACAGTTGGTGGCTACACCTTC
CDR3: CASSYSTGTVGGYTF
J: TRBJ1-2
V: TRBV6-5
D: TRBD1
size: many

DNA: TGTGCCATCAGTGAGTCTGGGACCGGGGATGAAAAACTGTTTTTT
CDR3: CAISESGTGDEKLFF
J: TRBJ1-4
V: TRBV10-3
D: NA
size: NA

DNA: TGTGCCAGCAGTAATTGGGGTGGGGCCCCCGGGGAGCTGTTTTTT
CDR3: CASSNWGGAPGELFF
J: TRBJ2-2
V: TRBV25-1
D: NA
size: few

DNA: TGTGCCAGCAGCCAAGCAAGGACAGGGGGCACGGATACGCAGTATTTT
CDR3: CASSQARTGGTDTQYF
J: TRBJ2-3
V: TRBV4-2
D: TRBD1
size: NA

DNA: TGTGCCAGTGCCGCAGCGGGAGGGGTCTACGAGCAGTACTTC
CDR3: CASAAAGGVYEQYF
J: TRBJ2-7
V: TRBV19
D: TRBD2
size: NA

DNA: TGTGCCAGCTCAGGACAGGACAATCAGCCCCAGCATTTT
CDR3: CASSGQDNQPQHF
J: TRBJ1-5
V: TRBV18
D: TRBD1
size: NA

DNA: TGCGCCAGCAGCCAAGATTTATTAAAACGCGGGGAGCTGTTTTTT
CDR3: CASSQDLLKRGELFF
J: TRBJ2-2
V: TRBV4-3
D: NA
size: NA

DNA: TGTGCCAGCAGCCTGCGGACAGGGGGATACGAGCAGTACTTC
CDR3: CASSLRTGGYEQYF
J: TRBJ2-7
V: TRBV5-6
D: TRBD1
size: few

DNA: TGTGCCAGCAGTTACTCTTTCCTAGCCAGGGACATTCAGTACTTC
CDR3: CASSYSFLARDIQYF
J: TRBJ2-4
V: TRBV6-5
D: NA
size: once

DNA: TGCGCCAGCAGCCACTACCGGGACGGGTCCTACGAGCAGTACTTC
CDR3: CASSHYRDGSYEQYF
J: TRBJ2-7
V: TRBV4-3
D: NA
size: NA

DNA: TGCGCCAGCAGCAGGGACGGTGACACTGAAGCTTTCTTT
CDR3: CASSRDGDTEAFF
J: TRBJ1-1
V: TRBV4-3
D: NA
size: NA